The sequence of this T cell receptor (beta chain) was determined in a study of CD8 T cells in ankylosing spondylitis. Using its own MiXCR run on the 5' RACE reads, TCRdb lists one record per CDR3 protein. The sample lists roughly 100,000 distinct CDR3 sequences, roughly 8.7% occurring once. Study-wide results and caveats: Matched ankylosing spondylitis synovial fluid reportedly contained a significantly enriched population of disease-linked clones. Reactive arthritis synovial fluid and blood previously showed some of these motif variants.

From germline, CDR1 is MNHEY and CDR2 SVGAGI. This CDR3 spans 15 amino acids. V was cut by 2 bases and J by 0 bases, with 8 bases left in between. Ten or more counts support this clonotype. Its antigen is unknown. The specimen sequenced was blood, either unsorted or a sorted T cell fraction (not recorded which). This receptor was obtained from a male donor with ankylosing spondylitis or in good health (not recorded which). The chain joins TRBV6-5 to TRBJ1-3; no clear D gene. CDR3 amino acids: CASSYRTGSGNTIYF. The CDR3 bases are TGTGCCAGCAGTTACCGGACTGGCTCTGGAAACACCATATATTTT.